This TCR beta chain was documented in a study of graft-versus-host responses after intestinal transplantation. Study details: Transplant recipients had multivisceral, liver-intestinal, or isolated intestinal grafts. Every transplant recipient was induced with anti-thymocyte globulin, then maintained on tacrolimus and steroids for approximately three years.

TCRdb keeps only in-frame clones here, not all; method: immunoSEQ multiplex PCR. The sample has roughly 60,000 clones, more than 75% seen once. Study outcomes and limitations: Analysis identified GvH clones in recipient marrow, with some appearing first in ileum or blood. Among circulating GvH clones, peak levels were associated with early post-transplant declines in HvG clones.

This CDR3 contains 16 residues. Trimming removed 2 bases from V and 0 bases from J; junction bases left unmatched: 6. The germline CDR1 and CDR2 sequences are SGHRS and YFSETQ. About this clone itself: What it binds is not known.

The specimen comprised PBMCs, sampled about 4 months after intestinal transplantation. The chain employs TRBV5-1 and TRBJ1-1, with 8 bases aligning to TRBD1. This clonotype originated in a human patient who received an intestinal transplant, so some T cells may come from the graft donor. The CDR3 loop is CASSLNRGSLNTEAFF. The CDR3 nucleotides are TGCGCCAGCAGCTTAAACAGGGGGAGTTTGAACACTGAAGCTTTCTTT.